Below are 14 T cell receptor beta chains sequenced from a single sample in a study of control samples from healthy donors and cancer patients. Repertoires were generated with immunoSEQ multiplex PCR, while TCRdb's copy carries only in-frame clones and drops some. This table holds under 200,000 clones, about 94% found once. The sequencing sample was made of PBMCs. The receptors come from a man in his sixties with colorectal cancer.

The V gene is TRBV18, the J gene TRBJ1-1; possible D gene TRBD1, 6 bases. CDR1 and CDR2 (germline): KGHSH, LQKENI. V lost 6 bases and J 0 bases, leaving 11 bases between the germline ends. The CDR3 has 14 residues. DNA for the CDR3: TGTGCCAGCTCCCAAACAGGGATGAACACTGAAGCTTTCTTT. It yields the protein CASSQTGMNTEAFF.

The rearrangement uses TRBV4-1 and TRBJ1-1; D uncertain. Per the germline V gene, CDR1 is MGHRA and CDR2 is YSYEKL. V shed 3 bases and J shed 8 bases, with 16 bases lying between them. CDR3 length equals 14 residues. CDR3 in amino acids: CASSHREDRREAFF. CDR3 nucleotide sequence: TGCGCCAGCAGCCACCGCGAGGACCGAAGGGAAGCTTTCTTT.

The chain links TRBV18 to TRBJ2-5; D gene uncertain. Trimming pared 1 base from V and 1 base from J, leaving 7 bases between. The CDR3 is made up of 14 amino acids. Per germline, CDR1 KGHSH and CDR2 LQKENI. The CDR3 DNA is TGTGCCAGCTCACCACAGGAGATCCAAGAGACCCAGTACTTC. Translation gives CASSPQEIQETQYF.

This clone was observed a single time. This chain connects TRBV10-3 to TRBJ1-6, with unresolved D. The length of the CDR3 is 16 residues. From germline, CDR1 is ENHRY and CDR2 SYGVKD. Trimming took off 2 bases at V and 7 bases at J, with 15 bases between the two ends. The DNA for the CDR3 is TGTGCCATCAGTGAGGCCCGAGGTGGTAGGAATTCACCCCTCCACTTT. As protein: CAISEARGGRNSPLHF.

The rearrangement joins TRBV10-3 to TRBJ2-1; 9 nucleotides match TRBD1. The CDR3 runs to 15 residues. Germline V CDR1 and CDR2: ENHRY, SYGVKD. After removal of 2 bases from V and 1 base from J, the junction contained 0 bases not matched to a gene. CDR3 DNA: TGTGCCATCAGTGAGGACAGGGGGTCCTACAATGAGCAGTTCTTC. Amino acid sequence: CAISEDRGSYNEQFF.

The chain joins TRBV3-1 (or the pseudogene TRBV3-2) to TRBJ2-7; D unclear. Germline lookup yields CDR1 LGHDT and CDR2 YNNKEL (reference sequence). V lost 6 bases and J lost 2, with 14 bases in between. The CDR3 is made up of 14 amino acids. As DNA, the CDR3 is TGTGCCAGCAGTCCAGGTGGATTTACCTACGAGCAGTACTTC. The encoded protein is CASSPGGFTYEQYF.

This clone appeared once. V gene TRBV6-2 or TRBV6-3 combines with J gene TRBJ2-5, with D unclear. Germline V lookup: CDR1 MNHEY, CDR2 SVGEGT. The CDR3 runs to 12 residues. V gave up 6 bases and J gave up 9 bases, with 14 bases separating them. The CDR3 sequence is CASSLTGYPQYF. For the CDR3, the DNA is TGTGCCAGCAGCCTCACGGGCTATCCCCAGTACTTC.

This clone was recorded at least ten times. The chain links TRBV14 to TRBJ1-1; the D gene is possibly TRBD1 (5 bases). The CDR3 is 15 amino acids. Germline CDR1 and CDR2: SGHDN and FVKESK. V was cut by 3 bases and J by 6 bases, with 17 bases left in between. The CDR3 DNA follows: TGTGCCAGCAGCCATCGTAGGGGCCCCATGGCTGAAGCTTTCTTT. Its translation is CASSHRRGPMAEAFF.

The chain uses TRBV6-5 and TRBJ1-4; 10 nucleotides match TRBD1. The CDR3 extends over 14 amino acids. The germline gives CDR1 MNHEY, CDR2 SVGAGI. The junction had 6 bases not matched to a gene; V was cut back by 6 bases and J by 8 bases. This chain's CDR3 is CASSQTGGGEKLFF. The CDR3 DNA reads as TGTGCCAGCAGCCAGACAGGGGGCGGAGAAAAACTGTTTTTT.

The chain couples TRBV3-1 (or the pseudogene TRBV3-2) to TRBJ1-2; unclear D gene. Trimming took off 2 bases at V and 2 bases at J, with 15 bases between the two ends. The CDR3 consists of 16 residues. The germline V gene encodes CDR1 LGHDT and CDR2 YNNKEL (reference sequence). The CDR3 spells CASSQRSRLLNYGYTF. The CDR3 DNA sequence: TGTGCCAGCAGCCAACGATCCAGGCTCCTGAACTATGGCTACACCTTC.

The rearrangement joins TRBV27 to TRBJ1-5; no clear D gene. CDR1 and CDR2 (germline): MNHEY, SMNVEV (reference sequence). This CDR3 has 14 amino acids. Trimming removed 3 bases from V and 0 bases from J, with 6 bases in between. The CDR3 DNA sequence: TGTGCCAGCAGTTTCTCAGATAGCAATCAGCCCCAGCATTTT. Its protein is CASSFSDSNQPQHF.

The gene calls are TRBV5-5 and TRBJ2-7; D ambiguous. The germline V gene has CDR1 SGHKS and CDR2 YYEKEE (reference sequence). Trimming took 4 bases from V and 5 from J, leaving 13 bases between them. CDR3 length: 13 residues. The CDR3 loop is CASSLVGIHEQYF. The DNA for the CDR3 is TGTGCCAGCAGCCTGGTCGGTATCCACGAGCAGTACTTC.

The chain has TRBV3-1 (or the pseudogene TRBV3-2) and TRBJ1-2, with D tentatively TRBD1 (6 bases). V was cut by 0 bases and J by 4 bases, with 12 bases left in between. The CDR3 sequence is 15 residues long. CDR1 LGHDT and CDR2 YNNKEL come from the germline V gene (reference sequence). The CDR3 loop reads CASSQEARGVYGYTF. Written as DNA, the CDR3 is TGTGCCAGCAGCCAAGAGGCCAGGGGAGTCTATGGCTACACCTTC.

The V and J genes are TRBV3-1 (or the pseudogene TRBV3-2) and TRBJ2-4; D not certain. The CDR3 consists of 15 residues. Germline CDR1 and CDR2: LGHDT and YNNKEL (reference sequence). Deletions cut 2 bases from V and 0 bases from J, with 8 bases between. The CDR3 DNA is TGTGCCAGCAGCCAAAGCCTCTTAGCCAAAAACATTCAGTACTTC. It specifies CASSQSLLAKNIQYF.